Listed below are T cell receptor beta chains from one sample, sequenced in a study of cytomegalovirus exposure and HLA in healthy donors. The assay was immunoSEQ multiplex PCR, and TCRdb's table has in-frame clones only and misses some. The data hold about 150,000 clones, with roughly 88% observed a single time. Specimen: PBMCs. The receptor set was obtained from a woman aged 40 to 50 in good health and CMV-seronegative. Both conserved end residues are part of each CDR3. A D gene is named only where the DNA matches it firmly. A row's size may be missing; if present it is once, few, many or a size class.

CDR3 DNA | CDR3 protein | clone size | J gene | D gene | V gene
TGCGCCAGCAGCCCGGACAGGGGAGGCGCCGGGGAGCTGTTTTTT | CASSPDRGGAGELFF | NA | TRBJ2-2 | TRBD1 | TRBV5-1
TGTGCCAGCAACCACCCTCCGGGGTACAATGAGCAGTTCTTC | CASNHPPGYNEQFF | NA | TRBJ2-1 | NA | TRBV5-8
TGTGCCAGCAGGGCTTCTAGCGGGTCATACAATGAGCAGTTCTTC | CASRASSGSYNEQFF | once | TRBJ2-1 | TRBD2 | TRBV25-1
TGCAGCGTTGAGGGGGGGGCCCCTTCCCTCGAGCAGTACTTC | CSVEGGAPSLEQYF | once | TRBJ2-7 | NA | TRBV29-1
TGTGCCAGCAAGGACGCAGGGGACTATGGCTACACCTTC | CASKDAGDYGYTF | NA | TRBJ1-2 | NA | TRBV28
TGTGCCAGCTCGGATCGGACAGGACCTTATGGCTACACCTTC | CASSDRTGPYGYTF | NA | TRBJ1-2 | TRBD1 | TRBV18
TGTGCCAGCGAATACAGGGGGTCAGAGACCCAGTACTTC | CASEYRGSETQYF | NA | TRBJ2-5 | TRBD1 | TRBV6-1
TGTGCCAGCAGCTCCTCGGACAGGGGACACAATGAGCAGTTCTTC | CASSSSDRGHNEQFF | NA | TRBJ2-1 | TRBD1 | TRBV6-6
TGTGCCAGCATCGTGGGACAGGGGTCCTACGAGCAGTACTTC | CASIVGQGSYEQYF | NA | TRBJ2-7 | TRBD1 | TRBV2
TGTGCCAGCAGCCTAGGACTAGCGGGCACAGATACGCAGTATTTT | CASSLGLAGTDTQYF | NA | TRBJ2-3 | TRBD2 | TRBV5-4
TGTGCCAGCAGTCCCTCGGACAGATACTATGGCTACACCTTC | CASSPSDRYYGYTF | NA | TRBJ1-2 | NA | TRBV27
TGTGCCAGCAGCTTAGGCTCTGGTAGCGGGATCTACGAGCAGTACTTC | CASSLGSGSGIYEQYF | NA | TRBJ2-7 | TRBD2 | TRBV7-9
TGTGCCGTGCTGGGGCAGGTGAACACTGAAGCTTTCTTT | CAVLGQVNTEAFF | NA | TRBJ1-1 | NA | TRBV28
TGTGCCAGCAATCTGGCGGGAGATACGCAGTATTTT | CASNLAGDTQYF | NA | TRBJ2-3 | NA | TRBV7-9
TGTGCCAGCAGCTTCGGGGCGGGACAAGAGACCCAGTACTTC | CASSFGAGQETQYF | NA | TRBJ2-5 | NA | TRBV7-3
TGTGCCAGCAGTTTCGCGGGACAGGGAGCATCACCCCTCCACTTT | CASSFAGQGASPLHF | NA | TRBJ1-6 | TRBD1 | TRBV28
TGCGCCAGCAGTGAACCAGGGTTGAACACTGAAGCTTTCTTT | CASSEPGLNTEAFF | NA | TRBJ1-1 | NA | TRBV10-1
TGTGCCAGCAGCTCTACCGGGACAGGGGGAGCGAATGAGCAGTTCTTC | CASSSTGTGGANEQFF | once | TRBJ2-1 | TRBD1 | TRBV13
TGTGCCAGCAGCTCGCGTGTCGGGGGAACCGGGGAGCTGTTTTTT | CASSSRVGGTGELFF | NA | TRBJ2-2 | NA | TRBV7-2
TGTGCCAGCAGTAGGGGGTCCTCATACGAGCAGTACTTC | CASSRGSSYEQYF | few | TRBJ2-7 | NA | TRBV25-1
TGTGCCAGCAGAAGACAGGGAGGTCAGCCCCAGCATTTT | CASRRQGGQPQHF | NA | TRBJ1-5 | TRBD1 | TRBV6-5
TGTGCCAGCAGTTCGCCGGACAGGGGATCCTACGAGCAGTACTTC | CASSSPDRGSYEQYF | NA | TRBJ2-7 | TRBD1 | TRBV27
TGTGCCAGCAGCCAAGGTTTAGGAGCCGGGGAGCTGTTTTTT | CASSQGLGAGELFF | NA | TRBJ2-2 | NA | TRBV4-2
TGTGCTAGCAGCCCTCGGTCTCACACCGGGGAGCTGTTTTTT | CASSPRSHTGELFF | NA | TRBJ2-2 | NA | TRBV7-7
TGTGCCAGCAGTTACTTAAGCGGGAGCCCAGATACGCAGTATTTT | CASSYLSGSPDTQYF | NA | TRBJ2-3 | TRBD2 | TRBV6-5
TGTGCCAGCAGCGAAAGCCAGGGGGCGCGGGAGACCCAGTACTTC | CASSESQGARETQYF | NA | TRBJ2-5 | TRBD1 | TRBV11-3
TGTGCCAGCAGCACCAGGGGCCCCTCTGGAAACACCATATATTTT | CASSTRGPSGNTIYF | NA | TRBJ1-3 | NA | TRBV7-9
TGTGCCAGCAGCTGGGCTAACAATGAGCAGTTCTTC | CASSWANNEQFF | NA | TRBJ2-1 | NA | TRBV11-3
TGTGCCTGGAGTGTCTCAGGGGCCACCGGGGAGCTGTTTTTT | CAWSVSGATGELFF | NA | TRBJ2-2 | NA | TRBV30
TGTGCCAGCAGTAAAAGGTGGGGGCTGATTGACACTGAAGCTTTCTTT | CASSKRWGLIDTEAFF | NA | TRBJ1-1 | NA | TRBV27
TGTGCCAGCAGTGAGGTATCCGGGACCAAAAACATTCAGTACTTC | CASSEVSGTKNIQYF | NA | TRBJ2-4 | NA | TRBV6-1
TGTGCCATCAGTGCCGGGAGCTCCTACAATGAGCAGTTCTTC | CAISAGSSYNEQFF | NA | TRBJ2-1 | NA | TRBV10-3
TGTGCCTGGAGGGTTGAGTCAAACGAAAAACTGTTTTTT | CAWRVESNEKLFF | NA | TRBJ1-4 | NA | TRBV30
TGTGCCAGCAGTGCAGGACTAGCGTCAGATACGCAGTATTTT | CASSAGLASDTQYF | NA | TRBJ2-3 | TRBD2 | TRBV2
TGCGCCAGCAGCTTGGGTGAGGGGGTTAGCACAGATACGCAGTATTTT | CASSLGEGVSTDTQYF | NA | TRBJ2-3 | NA | TRBV5-1
TGTGCCAGCAGCTTCACAGGGTTTGGGGAGACCCAGTACTTC | CASSFTGFGETQYF | NA | TRBJ2-5 | NA | TRBV7-9
TGCGCCAGCAGCTTAGAGGACAGGGGGCATGAGACCCAGTACTTC | CASSLEDRGHETQYF | once | TRBJ2-5 | TRBD1 | TRBV5-1
TGTGCCAGCAGTTTGGGGGGGTGGCAGTTAAATTCACCCCTCCACTTT | CASSLGGWQLNSPLHF | NA | TRBJ1-6 | NA | TRBV27
TGTGCCAGTAGTATACAGGGGATTGGCGGGGAGCTGTTTTTT | CASSIQGIGGELFF | NA | TRBJ2-2 | NA | TRBV19
TGTGCCAGCACTGCAGGTCGCTCTGGGGCCAACGTCCTGACTTTC | CASTAGRSGANVLTF | few | TRBJ2-6 | NA | TRBV27
TGTGCCACTGGGACAGGGGAGAGTACCCAGTACTTC | CATGTGESTQYF | NA | TRBJ2-5 | TRBD1 | TRBV10-3
TGTGCCAGCAGCTCTGGGACAGGGGGACGCGATCCCCTCCGGGAGCAGTTCTTC | CASSSGTGGRDPLREQFF | once | TRBJ2-1 | TRBD1 | TRBV7-2
TGTGCCTGGCAACGGGAGAACACTGAAGCTTTCTTT | CAWQRENTEAFF | NA | TRBJ1-1 | NA | TRBV30
TGTGCCAGCAGCTTACTCGGGTGGGGGGGTCGGAGCTCCTACAATGAGCAGTTCTTC | CASSLLGWGGRSSYNEQFF | NA | TRBJ2-1 | TRBD2 | TRBV11-3
TGTGCCAGCAGCCCCCCGGGCGACAGAAACACTGAAGCTTTCTTT | CASSPPGDRNTEAFF | NA | TRBJ1-1 | NA | TRBV7-9
TGTGCCAGCACCCGGACAGGGGTACACACTGAAGCTTTCTTT | CASTRTGVHTEAFF | NA | TRBJ1-1 | TRBD1 | TRBV6-1
TGTGCCAGCAGTCCAGGACTAGCGGGAGGGGTCAATGAGCAGTTCTTC | CASSPGLAGGVNEQFF | few | TRBJ2-1 | TRBD2 | TRBV28
TGTGCCAGCAGTGAATCCCGGCTAGCGGGCAGCTACGAGCAGTACTTC | CASSESRLAGSYEQYF | NA | TRBJ2-7 | TRBD2 | TRBV6-1
TGTGCCAGTAGTGGAGACAGGGGCTCCTACGAGCAGTACTTC | CASSGDRGSYEQYF | NA | TRBJ2-7 | TRBD1 | TRBV19
TGTGCCAGCAGTTACAGGGGTTCGGAAAACATTCAGTACTTC | CASSYRGSENIQYF | NA | TRBJ2-4 | NA | TRBV6-5
TGTGCCAGCAGACCAGCGGGTGGGGCCTACAATGAGCAGTTCTTC | CASRPAGGAYNEQFF | NA | TRBJ2-1 | NA | TRBV27
TGTGCCAGCAGTTCCCCCGGGGGTGGGAAAGAAGAGACCCAGTACTTC | CASSSPGGGKEETQYF | NA | TRBJ2-5 | NA | TRBV6-6
TGTGCCAGCAGCCCACTAGCGGGAGAGGTTGGGGCCAACGTCCTGACTTTC | CASSPLAGEVGANVLTF | once | TRBJ2-6 | TRBD2 | TRBV7-8
TGTGCCGGGGGGGGACTAGCCGATGAGCAGTTCTTC | CAGGGLADEQFF | NA | TRBJ2-1 | TRBD2 | TRBV10-3
TGTGCCAGCAGACTCGGGGGGCTGAACACTGAAGCTTTCTTT | CASRLGGLNTEAFF | NA | TRBJ1-1 | NA | TRBV5-4